The 14 T cell receptor beta chains reported below all come from one sample, sequenced in a study of shared clonotypes between healthy human individuals. TCRdb's copy holds only in-frame clones and misses some; the assay was immunoSEQ multiplex PCR. The sample has some 2,500,000 clones, over 85% seen once; the top ten hold more than 0.35%. Specimen: naive CD4+ T cells from PBMCs. Described subset: CD45RA+ positively selected. These receptors originate from a man younger than 35 in good health. Some clones in this sample may be carry-over from other donors' samples.

This clone showed up just once. The CDR3 sequence: CASSPPKQGPTSYEQYF. CDR3 sequence (DNA): TGTGCCAGCAGTCCGCCAAAACAGGGGCCTACTTCCTACGAGCAGTACTTC. V is TRBV28 and J is TRBJ2-7; TRBD1 agrees at 7 bases. Germline assignment: CDR1 MDHEN and CDR2 SYDVKM. The CDR3 covers 17 residues. Trimming cost V 5 bases and J 1 base; bases outside gene matches: 14. The variable domain in full, completed from reference TRBV28 and TRBJ2-7, reads DVKVTQSSRYLVKRTGEKVFLECVQDMDHENMFWYRQDPGLGLRLIYFSYDVKMKEKGDIPEGYSVSREKKERFSLILESASTNQTSMYLCASSPPKQGPTSYEQYFGPGTRLTVT.

The V and J genes are TRBV5-4 and TRBJ2-2; D ambiguous. Trimming pared 4 bases from V and 5 bases from J, leaving 12 bases between. The CDR3 covers 14 residues. Germline V lookup: CDR1 SGHNT, CDR2 YYREEE (reference sequence). The CDR3 DNA follows: TGTGCCAGCAGCCGACCTGACCAGACCGGGGAGCTGTTTTTT. It specifies CASSRPDQTGELFF.

The chain has TRBV25-1 and TRBJ1-2, with 8 bases identical to TRBD1. This CDR3 is built from 14 residues. The ends lost 5 bases at V and 9 bases at J; junction bases unmatched: 11. CDR1 and CDR2 (germline): MGHDK, SYGVNS. For the CDR3, the DNA is TGTGCCAGCAGTCCCATGGGACAGGCAGCTAGCTACACCTTC. This sequence encodes CASSPMGQAASYTF.

This clone is a singleton in its sample. The rearrangement joins TRBV2 to TRBJ2-7; 11 positions match TRBD2. The CDR3 is 18 amino acids. The junction had 15 bases not matched to a gene; V was cut back by 7 bases and J by 1 base. The germline CDR1 and CDR2 sequences are SNHLY and FYNNEI. CDR3 amino acids: CASIDMAPGTSGSYEQYF. CDR3 DNA: TGTGCCAGCATCGATATGGCGCCCGGGACTAGCGGATCCTACGAGCAGTACTTC.

V gene TRBV7-2 combines with J gene TRBJ1-3; no definite D call. The length of the CDR3 is 13 residues. The V end lost 5 bases, the J end lost 8 bases, and 13 bases lay between the germline ends. The germline V gene has CDR1 SGHTA and CDR2 FQGNSA. Here the CDR3 DNA reads TGTGCCAGCAGCCCTTTCCTTTCGGACACCATATATTTT. Translation gives CASSPFLSDTIYF.

This chain uses TRBV4-1 with TRBJ2-7, with D possibly matching TRBD1 (6 bases). CDR1 and CDR2 from the germline V gene are MGHRA and YSYEKL. The V end was cut by 4 bases, the J end by 4 bases, with 17 bases between. This CDR3 comprises 15 residues. The CDR3 loop is CASSPGHLNHYEQYF. The CDR3 nucleotides read TGCGCCAGCAGCCCGGGACACCTTAACCATTACGAGCAGTACTTC.

This sequence joins TRBV29-1 and TRBJ2-7; D is uncertain. V dropped 6 bases and J dropped 1 base, with 13 bases sitting between them. CDR3 length: 13 amino acids. Germline assignment: CDR1 SQVTM and CDR2 ANQGSEA. CDR3 loop: CSVKPDGSYEQYF. CDR3 DNA sequence: TGCAGCGTCAAGCCGGACGGATCCTACGAGCAGTACTTC.

CDR3 nucleotides: TGTGCCAGCAGAAACAGGGCTTCCTACGAGCAGTACTTC. The encoded protein is CASRNRASYEQYF. The V call is TRBV6-1, the J call TRBJ2-7; weak D call: TRBD1 (6 bases). The V and J ends lost 6 bases and 1 base respectively, with 10 bases between them. The V gene's germline CDR1 is MNHNS and CDR2 SASEGT. The CDR3 is 13 amino acids.

The chain has TRBV25-1 and TRBJ1-1; 9 nucleotides agree with TRBD1. This CDR3 is 15 amino acids long. The V gene's germline CDR1 is MGHDK and CDR2 SYGVNS. Germline trimming cut 2 bases from V and 5 bases from J; bases unmatched to any gene: 6. This CDR3 is CASSEPGQGGTEAFF. In DNA form, the CDR3 reads TGTGCCAGCAGTGAACCGGGACAGGGTGGGACTGAAGCTTTCTTT.

CDR3 sequence reads: CASSPTWAPEAFF. The CDR3 region has the DNA TGCGCCAGCAGCCCGACCTGGGCACCTGAAGCTTTCTTT. The chain employs TRBV5-1 and TRBJ1-1; D gene ambiguous. The CDR3 contains 13 residues. Deletions cut 4 bases from V and 6 bases from J, with 13 bases between. Germline-derived CDR1 and CDR2 are SGHRS and YFSETQ.

The chain couples TRBV7-3 to TRBJ2-1; no clear D gene. This CDR3 region has 14 residues. Germline V gives CDR1 SGHTA, CDR2 FQGTGA. V shed 5 bases and J shed 11 bases, with 19 bases lying between them. CDR3 sequence reads: CASSPDSQAVQQFF. In DNA, the CDR3 is TGTGCCAGCAGCCCGGATAGTCAGGCGGTACAGCAGTTCTTC. Full variable domain (missing parts from reference TRBV7-3 and TRBJ2-1): GAGVSQTPSNKVTEKGKYVELRCDPISGHTALYWYRQSLGQGPEFLIYFQGTGAADDSGLPNDRFFAVRPEGSVSTLKIQRTERGDSAVYLCASSPDSQAVQQFFGPGTRLTVL.

This clone was counted a single time. The V call is TRBV10-3, the J call TRBJ1-5; 7 nucleotides match TRBD1. The junction had 8 bases not matched to a gene; V was cut back by 0 bases and J by 6 bases. Germline CDR1 ENHRY, CDR2 SYGVKD. CDR3 size: 16 residues. This CDR3 is CAISESNRGEGQPQHF. CDR3 sequence (DNA): TGTGCCATCAGTGAGTCTAACAGGGGCGAGGGTCAGCCCCAGCATTTT.

CDR3 loop: CASSYGVGAYGYTF. The CDR3 nucleotides read TGTGCCAGCAGCTATGGGGTGGGGGCATATGGCTACACCTTC. This chain links TRBV9 with TRBJ1-2, with TRBD1 as a possible D gene (6 bases). CDR3 length equals 14 residues. V was pared by 4 bases and J by 5 bases, with 15 bases between. The germline CDR1 and CDR2 sequences are SGDLS and YYNGEE.

CDR3 residues: CAIGDIGLPANTGELFF. The CDR3 DNA follows: TGTGCCATCGGCGACATAGGGCTACCAGCGAACACCGGGGAGCTGTTTTTT. The chain is built from TRBV10-3 and TRBJ2-2; D ambiguous. CDR1 ENHRY and CDR2 SYGVKD come from the germline V gene. CDR3 size: 17 residues. With 8 bases removed from V and 0 bases from J, the gap between germline ends came to 19 bases.